Listed here are 6 T cell receptor beta chains from one sample, sequenced in a study of patients with pleural tuberculosis. TCRdb reprocessed the reads with MiXCR, giving one entry per CDR3 protein. The sample holds under 65,000 distinct CDR3 sequences, 5.5% to 8% seen once. All receptors come from a human donor with pleural tuberculosis.

This clonotype was counted ten times or more. The chain recombines TRBV11-1 with TRBJ2-1, with D uncertain. Looked up from germline, CDR1 is SGHAT and CDR2 is FQDESV (reference sequence). The germline V and J ends were trimmed by 5 bases and 5 bases, with 7 bases remaining between them. The CDR3 extends over 12 amino acids. The CDR3 DNA reads TGTGCCAGCAGCCTGACAAACAATGAGCAGTTCTTC. The encoded protein is CASSLTNNEQFF.

The table lists this clonotype with many counts. This chain connects TRBV4-2 to TRBJ1-4, with 7 bases matching TRBD1. The CDR3 length is 16 residues. CDR1 is LGHNA, CDR2 YNFKEQ, per germline. Trimming cost V 4 bases and J 4 bases; bases outside gene matches: 9. As DNA, the CDR3 is TGTGCCAGCAGCCCGTCCGGACAGGCGCATAATGAAAAACTGTTTTTT. Protein: CASSPSGQAHNEKLFF.

The table lists this clonotype with a few counts. The chain uses TRBV12-3 or TRBV12-4 and TRBJ1-2; TRBD1 is a possible D gene (5 bases). The ends were cut back, 4 bases at V and 6 bases at J, with 21 bases in the middle. This CDR3 contains 16 residues. The CDR3 region is CASSSVRVDPRHGYTF. Here the CDR3 DNA reads TGTGCCAGCAGTTCAGTCAGGGTCGACCCACGGCATGGCTACACCTTC.

In its sample, this clonotype was seen many times. This chain joins TRBV27 and TRBJ2-7, with 8 nucleotides matching TRBD2. J lost 7 bases, V lost 0 bases, and 5 bases had no gene match. Germline values: CDR1 MNHEY, CDR2 SMNVEV (reference sequence). The CDR3 extends over 14 amino acids. The CDR3 DNA reads as TGTGCCAGCAGTTTATCAGGACTAGCTGGGGAGCAGTACGTC. The encoded protein is CASSLSGLAGEQYV.

This clonotype was found many times. The V call is TRBV12-3 or TRBV12-4, the J call TRBJ2-1, with D perhaps TRBD2 (6 bases). V lost 7 bases and J 4 bases, leaving 20 bases between the germline ends. This CDR3 comprises 16 residues. CDR3 residues: CASKPLAEAEYNEQFF. The CDR3 nucleotides read TGTGCCAGCAAACCCTTAGCGGAGGCGGAGTACAATGAGCAGTTCTTC.

In its sample, this clonotype was seen many times. V gene TRBV15 combines with J gene TRBJ1-2, with D unclear. CDR3 length: 14 residues. Germline V gene lookup returns CDR1 LNHNV and CDR2 YYDKDF (reference sequence). V gave up 0 bases and J gave up 1 base, with 6 bases separating them. The CDR3 nucleotides read TGTGCCACCAGCAGAGACCGGCATAACTATGGCTACACCTTC. Translation: CATSRDRHNYGYTF.